The 20 T cell receptor beta chains reported below all come from one sample, sequenced in a study of blood T cell repertoires in COVID-19 (TCRdb year 2020). The library was produced with the immunoSEQ multiplex PCR assay. TCRdb limited this immuneACCESS table to in-frame rearrangements with V and J called. A share of clones is missing; checked studies link under half to unresolved V genes, and the rest is unexplained. For this sample the table gives around 92,000 clones, of which 83% were detected only once. 25% to 30% of the sample belongs to the ten largest clones. Sequencing was carried out using peripheral blood. The receptors shown here come from a woman aged 80 or over with acute or convalescent COVID-19.

This rearrangement joins TRBV29-1 to TRBJ2-1; 8 bases are shared with TRBD2. The CDR3 is 14 residues long. J lost 3 bases, V lost 8 bases, and 9 bases had no gene match. The germline V gene encodes CDR1 SQVTM and CDR2 ANQGSEA. CDR3 amino acids: CSILSSGSYNEQFF. CDR3 bases: TGCAGCATTCTCTCCAGCGGGAGCTACAATGAGCAGTTCTTC.

The rearrangement uses TRBV19 and TRBJ1-2; 12 positions agree with TRBD1. From germline, CDR1 is LNHDA and CDR2 SQIVND (reference sequence). CDR3 length: 19 residues. Trimming took 1 base from V and 4 from J; bases not matched to a gene: 13. CDR3 amino acids: CASSIVTGTGGAEGYGYTF. CDR3 coding DNA: TGTGCCAGTAGTATAGTCACCGGGACAGGGGGCGCCGAGGGCTATGGCTACACCTTC.

The chain carries TRBV25-1 and TRBJ2-1; D ambiguous. V shed 5 bases and J shed 2 bases, with 19 bases lying between them. Germline CDR1 and CDR2: MGHDK and SYGVNS. CDR3 size: 17 residues. The CDR3 protein is CASSYPHSERPYNEQFF. CDR3 DNA: TGTGCCAGCAGTTACCCACACTCGGAGAGGCCCTACAATGAGCAGTTCTTC.

This chain links TRBV6-4 with TRBJ2-2, with D possibly being TRBD2 (5 bases). V gave up 9 bases and J gave up 0 bases, with 26 bases separating them. Looked up from germline, CDR1 is MRHNA and CDR2 is SNTAGT. CDR3 length equals 19 residues. In DNA form, the CDR3 reads TGTGCCAGGATCCCAAGACATGACACGGGATCCCCGAACACCGGGGAGCTGTTTTTT. Translating gives CARIPRHDTGSPNTGELFF.

J is TRBJ2-7 and V is TRBV12-5, with a possible D match to TRBD2 (6 bases). The CDR3 runs 15 residues. V was pared by 0 bases and J by 4 bases, with 13 bases between. Germline V gene data show CDR1 as LGHNT and CDR2 as FRNRAP. CDR3 region: CASGLVPGGVYEQYF. CDR3 coding DNA: TGTGCTAGTGGTTTGGTACCGGGCGGGGTATACGAGCAGTACTTC.

The rearrangement joins TRBV18 to TRBJ2-1, with 15 bases aligning to TRBD2. The CDR3 spans 16 residues. Trimming at V came to 1 base and at J to 6 bases, leaving 1 base not matched to a gene. CDR1 is KGHSH, CDR2 LQKENI, per germline. The CDR3 bases are TGTGCCAGCTCACCACAGGGACTAGCGGGAGGCAATGAGCAGTTCTTC. Encoded protein: CASSPQGLAGGNEQFF.

The chain links TRBV2 to TRBJ2-2; D might be TRBD1 (6 bases). The ends were cut back, 6 bases at V and 0 bases at J, with 11 bases in the middle. CDR3 size: 15 residues. Germline loops: CDR1 SNHLY, CDR2 FYNNEI. The CDR3 sequence: CASRQQGANTGELFF. CDR3 nucleotides: TGTGCCAGCAGGCAACAGGGAGCGAACACCGGGGAGCTGTTTTTT. Full variable domain (outside the CDR3, taken from reference TRBV2 and TRBJ2-2): EPEVTQTPSHQVTQMGQEVILRCVPISNHLYFYWYRQILGQKVEFLVSFYNNEISEKSEIFDDQFSVERPDGSNFTLKIRSTKLEDSAMYFCASRQQGANTGELFFGEGSRLTVL.

This chain connects TRBV7-9 to TRBJ2-1; no firm D call. CDR1 and CDR2 from the germline V gene are SEHNR and FQNEAQ (reference sequence). V lost 3 bases and J lost 10, with 16 bases in between. The CDR3 is 14 residues long. The CDR3 spells CASSFGDLQGEQFF. CDR3 bases: TGTGCCAGCAGCTTCGGAGATTTGCAAGGCGAGCAGTTCTTC.

For this clone: One junction end does not reproduce the germline sequence, and a read error may be involved. This chain links TRBV7-2 with TRBJ2-1; 11 nucleotides agree with TRBD2. The CDR3 has 15 residues. The germline V gene has CDR1 SGHTA and CDR2 FQGNSA. The CDR3 loop is CASSLAGGFANEQFF. CDR3 nucleotides: TGTGCCAGCAGCCTAGCGGGAGGATTCGCCAATGAGCAGTTCTTC.

As DNA, the CDR3 is TGTGCCAGCAGTACGACAGGGCACTATGGCTACACCTTC. Translated: CASSTTGHYGYTF. The gene calls are TRBV12-3 or TRBV12-4 and TRBJ1-2; TRBD1 agrees at 7 bases. This CDR3 is built from 13 residues. V was pared by 5 bases and J by 3 bases, with 3 bases of the junction left unmatched.

J is TRBJ1-1 and V is TRBV11-3; 9 bases match TRBD1. The CDR3 is 14 residues long. V was pared by 6 bases and J by 7 bases, with 9 bases of the junction left unmatched. Germline V gene sequence: CDR1 SGHNT, CDR2 YENEEA. The CDR3 spells CASRRNRGQGEAFF. The CDR3, as DNA: TGTGCCAGCAGACGGAACAGGGGGCAAGGTGAAGCTTTCTTT.

The chain employs TRBV7-9 and TRBJ1-4, with 7 nucleotides matching TRBD1. The CDR3 loop spans 14 amino acids. The V gene end was trimmed by 5 bases and the J gene end by 13 bases; junction bases not matched to a gene: 13. Per the germline V gene, CDR1 is SEHNR and CDR2 is FQNEAQ (reference sequence). CDR3 loop: CASSPGDSAVILFF. The CDR3 DNA reads as TGTGCCAGCAGCCCCGGGGACAGCGCCGTAATACTGTTTTTT.

CDR3 sequence reads: CATQPSAGSTDTQYF. Written as DNA, the CDR3 is TGTGCCACACAGCCGAGTGCAGGGTCCACAGATACGCAGTATTTT. The chain links TRBV10-3 to TRBJ2-3, with D possibly matching TRBD1 (5 bases). The CDR3 loop spans 15 amino acids. Germline lookup yields CDR1 ENHRY and CDR2 SYGVKD. Trimming removed 10 bases at V and 2 bases at J, with 19 bases between.

This chain connects TRBV7-9 to TRBJ2-1; 9 bases fit TRBD2. The germline V gene has CDR1 SEHNR and CDR2 FQNEAQ (reference sequence). V gave up 5 bases and J gave up 5 bases; unmatched junction bases: 7. CDR3 length: 15 residues. The CDR3 sequence is CASSLPTSGNNEQFF. The CDR3 DNA is TGTGCCAGCAGCCTACCGACTAGCGGCAACAATGAGCAGTTCTTC.

Only a few counts were recorded for this clone. This chain links TRBV4-1 with TRBJ1-6; D unclear. From germline, CDR1 is MGHRA and CDR2 YSYEKL. V gave up 0 bases and J gave up 11 bases, with 20 bases separating them. The length of the CDR3 is 17 residues. The CDR3 DNA follows: TGCGCCAGCAGCCAAGATGGCGGACGGGCCTTCGGGGCACCCCTCCACTTT. Residues: CASSQDGGRAFGAPLHF.

The chain couples TRBV2 to TRBJ1-1; a possible D gene is TRBD1 (5 bases). CDR3 size: 13 residues. Deletions cut 1 base from V and 3 bases from J, with 6 bases between. Germline values: CDR1 SNHLY, CDR2 FYNNEI. The CDR3 here is CASSEVRDTEAFF. In DNA, the CDR3 is TGTGCCAGCAGTGAAGTCAGGGACACTGAAGCTTTCTTT.

The V and J genes are TRBV6-5 and TRBJ2-5; possible D gene TRBD2, 5 bases. The CDR3 runs to 13 residues. V was clipped by 7 bases and J by 5 bases, with 14 bases between them. Germline V CDR1 and CDR2: MNHEY, SVGAGI. CDR3 amino acids: CASTYGNRETQYF. CDR3 in DNA: TGTGCCAGCACCTACGGGAACCGGGAGACCCAGTACTTC.

The chain couples TRBV24-1 to TRBJ2-3; 11 bases fit TRBD2. V shed 8 bases, J shed 6 bases, and the junction held 9 bases outside the gene matches. The CDR3 loop spans 15 amino acids. Germline-derived CDR1 and CDR2 are KGHDR and SFDVKD. Written as DNA, the CDR3 is TGTGCCACCACCCCGGGACTAGCGGCCCTGGATACGCAGTATTTT. Protein product: CATTPGLAALDTQYF.

CDR3: CAWIGQGAYEQYF. For the CDR3, the DNA is TGTGCCTGGATCGGACAGGGAGCCTACGAGCAGTACTTC. The chain combines TRBV30 with TRBJ2-7; 8 bases match TRBD1. CDR1 is GTSNPN and CDR2 is SVGIG in the germline V gene (reference sequence). This CDR3 comprises 13 residues. V trimming: 4 bases; J trimming: 2 bases; junction bases outside the gene matches: 4.

This chain links TRBV7-3 with TRBJ2-1, with 10 bases matching TRBD1. The germline CDR1 and CDR2 sequences are SGHTA and FQGTGA. The CDR3 extends over 16 amino acids. The V and J ends lost 1 base and 9 bases, in that order; junction bases with no gene match: 9. The CDR3 loop reads CASSLMGQGRVSEQFF. CDR3 coding DNA: TGTGCCAGCAGCTTAATGGGACAGGGGAGGGTGAGTGAGCAGTTCTTC.